This entry describes one T cell receptor (beta chain). The antigen is undetermined. With 4 bases clipped from V and 1 base from J, the junction kept 2 bases outside the gene matches. The CDR3 has 14 residues. Per germline, CDR1 LNHDA and CDR2 SQIVND (reference sequence). A v3.0 immunoSEQ assay was performed at survey level. Clones were sequenced by immunoSEQ multiplex PCR, and TCRdb holds only the in-frame ones, with some missing. The sample lists roughly 38,000 clones, roughly 80% seen once, with less than 15% in the top ten. This record belongs to a study of long-term antiretroviral therapy in people with HIV. Regarding the study as a whole: The data indicate that diversity increased after ART but remained below transplant donor controls. Repertoires looked antigen-experienced, with only a slight naive shift after ART.

The rearrangement uses TRBV19 and TRBJ2-7; 9 bases map to TRBD2. This sample comprised unsorted PBMCs, obtained 0.3 years after starting antiretroviral therapy. This clonotype was sampled from a young man with HIV. CDR3 in DNA: TGTGCCAGTAGTAGACTAGCGGAATCCTACGAGCAGTACTTC. Its translation is CASSRLAESYEQYF.